This TCR beta chain was sequenced in a study of cytomegalovirus exposure and HLA in healthy donors. In the PCR, 60 Vbeta and 13 Jbeta primers were used. How the authors handled the data: A later analysis tallied 75 million to 80 million unique TCR beta chains, some 10 million of them shared. Assay: immunoSEQ multiplex PCR; the TCRdb copy retains only in-frame clones and omits some. V and J calls plus clone size are reproduced from that table; the DNA served to infer D and trimming. Of about 140,000 clones in the sample, about 74% were seen once. CDR3 length equals 15 residues. Germline lookup yields CDR1 SEHNR and CDR2 FQNEAQ (reference sequence). The V gene lost 3 bases and the J gene lost 7 bases, with 15 bases spanning the gap. Notes on the study in general: Near-uniform donor sequencing depth was presumed by presence/absence analyses. Under in vitro conditions, three CMV-associated chains were confirmed as specific for CMV antigens. It was shown in a later analysis that HLA-associated TCR beta chains were more clonally expanded than other, equally common chains.

Points on this clone: The target antigen is unknown.

The sample taken for sequencing was PBMCs. The rearrangement links TRBV7-9 to TRBJ1-4; D is ambiguous. The origin of this receptor is a man in his thirties or forties in good health and CMV-seronegative. The CDR3 DNA sequence: TGTGCCAGCAGCTTGGACGCCGGCCGGGGTGAAAAACTGTTTTTT. Amino acid sequence: CASSLDAGRGEKLFF.